These 32 T cell receptor beta chains were all obtained from the same sample, sequenced in a study of shared clonotypes between healthy human individuals. Assay: immunoSEQ multiplex PCR; the TCRdb copy retains only in-frame clones and omits some. Of about 380,000 clones in the sample, about 96% were seen once. The sample comprised memory CD8+ T cells sorted from blood. The subset here: CD45RO+ cells pooled with CCR7-negative TemRA cells. The origin of the receptors is a man aged 25-40 years in good health.

Turning to this clone: One end of the junction is discordant with germline, which a read error may explain. V is TRBV11-2 and J is TRBJ1-4; D not resolved. The CDR3 runs 14 residues. Germline-derived CDR1 and CDR2 are SGHAT and FQNNGV. In DNA form, the CDR3 reads TGTGCCAGCGGCTTAGGGAGGTCTAATGAAAAACTGTTTTTT. Its translation: CASGLGRSNEKLFF.

This sequence joins TRBV28 and TRBJ1-4; tentative D call: TRBD1 (6 bases). This CDR3 has 13 amino acids. V lost 2 bases and J lost 8, with 9 bases in between. CDR1 MDHEN and CDR2 SYDVKM come from the germline V gene. CDR3 bases: TGTGCCAGCAGTTTAACAGGGAGAGAAAAACTGTTTTTT. Translation gives CASSLTGREKLFF.

This chain joins TRBV6-6 and TRBJ2-1; no firm D call. Per the germline V gene, CDR1 is MNHNY and CDR2 is SVGAGI (reference sequence). The CDR3 spans 11 residues. Trimming shortened V by 2 bases and J by 6 bases, and 2 bases separated the two germline ends. CDR3 loop: CASSYINEQFF. The CDR3 DNA is TGTGCCAGCAGTTACATCAATGAGCAGTTCTTC.

The gene calls are TRBV27 and TRBJ1-1, with 8 bases that match TRBD1. CDR3 length equals 14 residues. V lost 5 bases to trimming and J lost 1 base; unmatched junction nucleotides: 3. Germline lookup yields CDR1 MNHEY and CDR2 SMNVEV (reference sequence). CDR3 sequence: CASSQGAPNTEAFF. The CDR3 DNA reads TGTGCCAGCAGTCAGGGGGCGCCGAACACTGAAGCTTTCTTT.

The rearrangement joins TRBV6-9 to TRBJ2-7; D uncertain. The ends were cut back, 6 bases at V and 3 bases at J, with 12 bases in the middle. The CDR3 is 13 residues long. The germline V gene encodes CDR1 MNHGY and CDR2 SVAAGI. CDR3 bases: TGTGCCAGCAGCTACGCCCGGAACTACGAGCAGTACTTC. Translating gives CASSYARNYEQYF.

The rearrangement joins TRBV19 to TRBJ1-2, with 9 positions matching TRBD1. The V gene's germline CDR1 is LNHDA and CDR2 SQIVND (reference sequence). V lost 7 bases and J lost 6; bases outside the gene matches: 12. The CDR3 runs 15 residues. The CDR3 protein is CASKLSGQGKNGYTF. CDR3 DNA sequence: TGTGCCAGTAAACTTTCCGGACAGGGGAAGAATGGCTACACCTTC.

The CDR3 region is CAACSGTDTQYF. The CDR3 bases are TGTGCTGCGTGCAGCGGAACCGATACGCAGTATTTT. The chain combines TRBV28 with TRBJ2-3; weak D call: TRBD2 (5 bases). The CDR3 runs to 12 residues. CDR1 and CDR2 from the germline V gene are MDHEN and SYDVKM.

This chain connects TRBV27 to TRBJ2-4; TRBD1 matches 9 bases. The V and J ends lost 6 bases and 6 bases, in that order; junction bases with no gene match: 9. There are 15 residues in the CDR3. Germline CDR1 and CDR2: MNHEY and SMNVEV (reference sequence). CDR3 in amino acids: CASRDLGQGLNIQYF. CDR3 sequence (DNA): TGTGCCAGCAGGGACTTGGGACAGGGATTAAACATTCAGTACTTC.

The V call is TRBV5-1, the J call TRBJ2-1; a possible D gene is TRBD1 (5 bases). There are 15 residues in the CDR3. Trimming took 2 bases from V and 4 from J, leaving 13 bases between them. Germline values: CDR1 SGHRS, CDR2 YFSETQ. This chain's CDR3 is CASSFHTQGYNEQFF. CDR3 DNA: TGCGCCAGCAGCTTCCATACTCAGGGTTACAATGAGCAGTTCTTC.

V gene TRBV2 combines with J gene TRBJ1-2; D uncertain. V gave up 6 bases and J gave up 6 bases, with 14 bases separating them. The CDR3 is made up of 13 amino acids. Per germline, CDR1 SNHLY and CDR2 FYNNEI. DNA for the CDR3: TGTGCCAGCAGCCTAGACCTGGGGAATGGCTACACCTTC. Protein product: CASSLDLGNGYTF.

The rearrangement joins TRBV7-8 to TRBJ2-3, with D perhaps TRBD1 (5 bases). V was clipped by 5 bases and J by 3 bases, with 15 bases between them. This CDR3 comprises 15 residues. From germline, CDR1 is SGHVS and CDR2 FQNEAQ. In DNA, the CDR3 is TGTGCCAGCAGCCAGGACATTGGGCATACAGATACGCAGTATTTT. This translates into CASSQDIGHTDTQYF.

Concerning this clone: Within the sample, other DNA sequences also encode this same CDR3. The chain uses TRBV9 and TRBJ2-3; tentatively, D is TRBD2 (6 bases). The length of the CDR3 is 15 residues. Germline-derived CDR1 and CDR2 are SGDLS and YYNGEE. The V end was cut by 0 bases, the J end by 2 bases, with 10 bases between. The CDR3: CASSVAGAPTDTQYF. The DNA for the CDR3 is TGTGCCAGCAGCGTAGCGGGAGCCCCCACAGATACGCAGTATTTT.

The gene calls are TRBV15 and TRBJ2-7; D is uncertain. This CDR3 is built from 15 residues. Trimming took off 0 bases at V and 6 bases at J, with 15 bases between the two ends. Germline-derived CDR1 and CDR2 are LNHNV and YYDKDF (reference sequence). CDR3 DNA sequence: TGTGCCACCAGCAGAGATACGGTAATTCTCGCCGAGCAGTACTTC. It is translated as CATSRDTVILAEQYF.

J is TRBJ2-1 and V is TRBV7-2; no clear D gene. This CDR3 has 13 amino acids. Deletions cut 7 bases from V and 8 bases from J, with 15 bases between. CDR1 is SGHTA, CDR2 FQGNSA, per germline. CDR3 nucleotides: TGTGCCAGCACCTCCGCCGGCACGCATGAGCAGTTCTTC. It yields the protein CASTSAGTHEQFF. Full variable domain (outside the CDR3, taken from reference TRBV7-2 and TRBJ2-1): GAGVSQSPSNKVTEKGKDVELRCDPISGHTALYWYRQSLGQGLEFLIYFQGNSAPDKSGLPSDRFSAERTGGSVSTLTIQRTQQEDSAVYLCASTSAGTHEQFFGPGTRLTVL.

The V and J genes are TRBV6-1 and TRBJ1-1, with D possibly matching TRBD1 (6 bases). This CDR3 contains 16 residues. Germline-derived CDR1 and CDR2 are MNHNS and SASEGT. V was trimmed by 4 bases and J by 7 bases, leaving 22 bases between them. This chain's CDR3 is CASSANTGGARNEAFF. The DNA for the CDR3 is TGTGCCAGCAGTGCGAATACGGGGGGCGCTCGGAATGAAGCTTTCTTT.

The V and J genes are TRBV5-1 and TRBJ2-5, with TRBD2 matching 13 bases. The CDR3 spans 16 residues. Germline V lookup: CDR1 SGHRS, CDR2 YFSETQ. Trimming cost V 4 bases and J 5 bases; bases outside gene matches: 8. CDR3 sequence: CASSERTSGSGETQYF. The CDR3 DNA is TGCGCCAGCAGCGAACGGACTAGCGGGAGTGGGGAGACCCAGTACTTC.

The chain recombines TRBV6-5 with TRBJ2-7, with 8 positions matching TRBD1. Germline assignment: CDR1 MNHEY and CDR2 SVGAGI. The CDR3 loop spans 12 amino acids. With 6 bases clipped from V and 6 bases from J, the junction kept 4 bases outside the gene matches. The CDR3 region is CASSRTGSEQYF. The CDR3 region has the DNA TGTGCCAGCAGCAGGACAGGGAGCGAGCAGTACTTC.

The CDR3 DNA reads TGTGCCAGCAGTTTGCCCACTGACAGGGCTCACGGTTACGAGCAGTACTTC. Its translation: CASSLPTDRAHGYEQYF. The V call is TRBV28, the J call TRBJ2-7; 7 bases fit TRBD1. With 3 bases clipped from V and 4 bases from J, the junction kept 15 bases outside the gene matches. Germline V gene sequence: CDR1 MDHEN, CDR2 SYDVKM. CDR3 length: 17 amino acids.

This sequence joins TRBV29-1 and TRBJ2-1, with a weak D call TRBD2 (6 bases). V gave up 7 bases and J gave up 1 base, with 17 bases separating them. CDR3 length: 15 amino acids. Germline CDR1 and CDR2: SQVTM and ANQGSEA. CDR3 sequence: CSADPGLRSYNEQFF. For the CDR3, the DNA is TGCAGCGCCGATCCGGGACTCCGATCCTACAATGAGCAGTTCTTC.

This chain uses TRBV2 with TRBJ2-1; a possible D gene is TRBD2 (6 bases). Germline V gene sequence: CDR1 SNHLY, CDR2 FYNNEI. This CDR3 is built from 11 residues. Trimming removed 6 bases from V and 15 bases from J, with 15 bases in between. The CDR3 sequence: CASSSTRGPFF. DNA for the CDR3: TGTGCCAGCAGCTCGACTAGAGGTCCGTTCTTC.

This clone was detected only once. The genes are TRBV30 and TRBJ1-1; D remains ambiguous. From germline, CDR1 is GTSNPN and CDR2 SVGIG (reference sequence). V lost 0 bases and J 4 bases, leaving 9 bases between the germline ends. The CDR3 loop spans 13 amino acids. Here the CDR3 reads CAWSVGRATEAFF. As DNA, the CDR3 is TGTGCCTGGAGTGTTGGGAGAGCCACTGAAGCTTTCTTT.

This CDR3 is CASSLLAGTDTQYF. CDR3 DNA sequence: TGTGCCAGCAGCTTACTAGCGGGCACAGATACGCAGTATTTT. The chain couples TRBV11-3 to TRBJ2-3, with 7 bases fitting TRBD2. The V gene's germline CDR1 is SGHNT and CDR2 YENEEA. Trimming cost V 2 bases and J 1 base; bases outside gene matches: 0. The CDR3 is 14 residues long.

This clone was seen just once. This rearrangement joins TRBV27 to TRBJ2-3; TRBD2 matches 12 bases. Germline assignment: CDR1 MNHEY and CDR2 SMNVEV (reference sequence). The V gene end was trimmed by 4 bases and the J gene end by 5 bases; junction bases not matched to a gene: 7. The CDR3 is 16 residues long. CDR3: CASSSSSGRAIDTQYF. CDR3 in DNA: TGTGCCAGCAGTTCCTCTAGCGGGAGGGCCATAGATACGCAGTATTTT.

V and J are TRBV2 and TRBJ1-1; weak D call: TRBD1 (5 bases). The V end was cut by 5 bases, the J end by 0 bases, with 13 bases between. This CDR3 is 15 amino acids long. Germline CDR1 is SNHLY and CDR2 is FYNNEI. The CDR3 sequence is CASSTPGLLNTEAFF. The CDR3 DNA reads TGTGCCAGCAGTACGCCGGGACTGCTGAACACTGAAGCTTTCTTT.

This chain joins TRBV7-8 and TRBJ2-7; 8 positions agree with TRBD1. The CDR3 has 15 residues. V trimming: 5 bases; J trimming: 1 base; junction bases outside the gene matches: 7. Germline V gene sequence: CDR1 SGHVS, CDR2 FQNEAQ. CDR3 protein: CASSLFRDRSYEQYF. The CDR3 region has the DNA TGTGCCAGCAGCCTTTTCCGGGACAGGTCCTACGAGCAGTACTTC.

The chain uses TRBV6-1 and TRBJ1-1; D is ambiguous. The CDR3 extends over 13 amino acids. The germline CDR1 and CDR2 sequences are MNHNS and SASEGT. Trimming cost V 4 bases and J 0 bases, with 6 bases left between them. CDR3 DNA sequence: TGTGCCAGCAGTGGACAAATGAACACTGAAGCTTTCTTT. It codes for CASSGQMNTEAFF.

The rearrangement joins TRBV18 to TRBJ2-2, with TRBD1 identical over 7 bases. V shed 3 bases, J shed 7 bases, and the junction held 2 bases outside the gene matches. Looked up from germline, CDR1 is KGHSH and CDR2 is LQKENI. The CDR3 length is 13 residues. CDR3 protein: CASSPDRIGELFF. The DNA for the CDR3 is TGTGCCAGCTCACCGGACAGGATCGGGGAGCTGTTTTTT.

CDR3 loop: CASSLVEWPSNTGELFF. The CDR3 nucleotides are TGTGCCAGCAGCTTAGTCGAATGGCCATCAAACACCGGGGAGCTGTTTTTT. The chain has TRBV7-9 and TRBJ2-2, with D unclear. Germline-derived CDR1 and CDR2 are SEHNR and FQNEAQ (reference sequence). The ends were cut back, 1 base at V and 2 bases at J, with 14 bases in the middle. The CDR3 length is 17 residues. Complete variable domain (other parts from reference TRBV7-9 and TRBJ2-2): DTGVSQNPRHKITKRGQNVTFRCDPISEHNRLYWYRQTLGQGPEFLTYFQNEAQLEKSRLLSDRFSAERPKGSFSTLEIQRTEQGDSAMYLCASSLVEWPSNTGELFFGEGSRLTVL.

The rearrangement links TRBV9 to TRBJ2-7, with TRBD1 matching 10 bases. Per germline, CDR1 SGDLS and CDR2 YYNGEE. Losses at the gene ends were 1 base for V and 7 bases for J; bases not matched to a gene: 8. The CDR3 has 15 residues. The CDR3: CASSVSGTGAGEQYF. In DNA form, the CDR3 reads TGTGCCAGCAGCGTATCCGGGACAGGGGCTGGAGAGCAGTACTTC.

Worth noting for this clone: One end of the junction does not line up with germline, which may come from a read error. This chain connects TRBV5-1 to TRBJ2-3; 11 bases match TRBD2. Germline lookup yields CDR1 SGHRS and CDR2 YFSETQ. There are 16 residues in the CDR3. The CDR3 protein is CASRLGLAVITDTQYF. The CDR3 DNA is TGCGCCAGCAGGTTGGGACTAGCGGTAATCACCGATACGCAGTATTTT.

This clone was detected once. V and J are TRBV5-1 and TRBJ2-7; D remains ambiguous. Germline values: CDR1 SGHRS, CDR2 YFSETQ. The CDR3 spans 14 residues. V was pared by 4 bases and J by 2 bases, with 13 bases between. The CDR3 loop reads CASSLTTPPYEQYF. CDR3 bases: TGCGCCAGCAGCCTTACCACACCGCCCTACGAGCAGTACTTC.

Here the CDR3 DNA reads TGTGCCAGCAGTGCCCGGACAGGGCCGAACACCGGGGAGCTGTTTTTT. Amino acids: CASSARTGPNTGELFF. The chain recombines TRBV6-1 with TRBJ2-2; 8 bases are a match to TRBD1. Germline V gene lookup returns CDR1 MNHNS and CDR2 SASEGT. Unmatched junction bases numbered 4, after V lost 4 bases and J lost 0 bases. This CDR3 region has 16 residues.